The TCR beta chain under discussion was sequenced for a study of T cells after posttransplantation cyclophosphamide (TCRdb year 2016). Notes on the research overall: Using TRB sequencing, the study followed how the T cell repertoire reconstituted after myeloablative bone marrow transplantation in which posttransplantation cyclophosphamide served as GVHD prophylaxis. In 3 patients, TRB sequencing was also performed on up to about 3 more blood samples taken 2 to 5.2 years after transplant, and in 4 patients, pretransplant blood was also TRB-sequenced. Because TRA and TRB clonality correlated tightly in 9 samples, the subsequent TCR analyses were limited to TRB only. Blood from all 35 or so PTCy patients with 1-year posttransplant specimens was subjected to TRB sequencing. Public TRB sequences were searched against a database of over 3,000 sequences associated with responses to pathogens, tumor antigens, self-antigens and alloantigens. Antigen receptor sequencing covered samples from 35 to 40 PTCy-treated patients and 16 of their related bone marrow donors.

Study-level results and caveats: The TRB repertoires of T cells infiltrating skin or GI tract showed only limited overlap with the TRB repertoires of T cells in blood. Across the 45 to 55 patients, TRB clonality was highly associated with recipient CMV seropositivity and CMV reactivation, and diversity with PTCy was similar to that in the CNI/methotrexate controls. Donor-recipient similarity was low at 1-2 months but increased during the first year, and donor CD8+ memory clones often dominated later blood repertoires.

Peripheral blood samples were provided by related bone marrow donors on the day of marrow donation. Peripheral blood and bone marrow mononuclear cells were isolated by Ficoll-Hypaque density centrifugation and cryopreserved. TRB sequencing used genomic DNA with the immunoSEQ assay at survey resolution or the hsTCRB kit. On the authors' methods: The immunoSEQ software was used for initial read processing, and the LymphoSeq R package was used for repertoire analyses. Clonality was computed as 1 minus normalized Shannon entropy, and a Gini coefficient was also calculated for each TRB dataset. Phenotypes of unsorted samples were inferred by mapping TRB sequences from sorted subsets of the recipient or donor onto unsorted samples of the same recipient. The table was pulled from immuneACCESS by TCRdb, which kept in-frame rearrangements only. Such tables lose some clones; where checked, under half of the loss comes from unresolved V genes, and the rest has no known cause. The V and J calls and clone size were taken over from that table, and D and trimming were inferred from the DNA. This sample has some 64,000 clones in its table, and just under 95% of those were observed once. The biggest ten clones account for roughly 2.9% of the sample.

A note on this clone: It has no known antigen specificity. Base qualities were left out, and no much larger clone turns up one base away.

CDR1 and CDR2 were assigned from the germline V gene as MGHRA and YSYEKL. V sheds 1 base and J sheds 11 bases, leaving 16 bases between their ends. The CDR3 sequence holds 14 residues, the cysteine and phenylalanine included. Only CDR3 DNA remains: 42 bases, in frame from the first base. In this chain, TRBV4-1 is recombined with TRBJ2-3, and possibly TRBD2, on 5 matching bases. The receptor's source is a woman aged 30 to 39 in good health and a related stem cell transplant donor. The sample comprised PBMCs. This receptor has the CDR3 CASSQVGESVEQYF. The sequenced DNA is TGCGCCAGCAGCCAAGTGGGAGAGAGCGTGGAGCAGTATTTT.